This TCR beta chain was captured by sequencing in a study of T cell clones after liver transplantation. Study details: A pre-transplant mixed lymphocyte reaction with TCRbeta sequencing defined graft-donor-reactive clones followed in post-transplant blood. Graft-donor-reactive sequences were compared with third-party-reactive TCRbeta sequences from pre-transplant mixed lymphocyte reactions.

The repertoire was sequenced with immunoSEQ multiplex PCR; TCRdb's copy has only in-frame clones and lacks some. Altogether under 55,000 clones are present, around 84% being singletons, with the ten largest covering 2.5%. This clone was seen more than once but under ten times. CDR3 length: 14 amino acids. With 3 bases clipped from V and 3 bases from J, the junction kept 1 base outside the gene matches. Germline-derived CDR1 and CDR2 are SGHVS and FQNEAQ. The genes are TRBV7-8 and TRBJ1-4; 7 bases match TRBD1. The source of this sequence is a human patient who received a liver transplant. Some of these T cells may belong to the graft donor. Specimen: CD4+ T cells from blood, collected 24 months after liver transplant. The CDR3 coding sequence is TGTGCCAGCAGCTTGACAGGGCCTAATGAAAAACTGTTTTTT. Translating it yields CASSLTGPNEKLFF.